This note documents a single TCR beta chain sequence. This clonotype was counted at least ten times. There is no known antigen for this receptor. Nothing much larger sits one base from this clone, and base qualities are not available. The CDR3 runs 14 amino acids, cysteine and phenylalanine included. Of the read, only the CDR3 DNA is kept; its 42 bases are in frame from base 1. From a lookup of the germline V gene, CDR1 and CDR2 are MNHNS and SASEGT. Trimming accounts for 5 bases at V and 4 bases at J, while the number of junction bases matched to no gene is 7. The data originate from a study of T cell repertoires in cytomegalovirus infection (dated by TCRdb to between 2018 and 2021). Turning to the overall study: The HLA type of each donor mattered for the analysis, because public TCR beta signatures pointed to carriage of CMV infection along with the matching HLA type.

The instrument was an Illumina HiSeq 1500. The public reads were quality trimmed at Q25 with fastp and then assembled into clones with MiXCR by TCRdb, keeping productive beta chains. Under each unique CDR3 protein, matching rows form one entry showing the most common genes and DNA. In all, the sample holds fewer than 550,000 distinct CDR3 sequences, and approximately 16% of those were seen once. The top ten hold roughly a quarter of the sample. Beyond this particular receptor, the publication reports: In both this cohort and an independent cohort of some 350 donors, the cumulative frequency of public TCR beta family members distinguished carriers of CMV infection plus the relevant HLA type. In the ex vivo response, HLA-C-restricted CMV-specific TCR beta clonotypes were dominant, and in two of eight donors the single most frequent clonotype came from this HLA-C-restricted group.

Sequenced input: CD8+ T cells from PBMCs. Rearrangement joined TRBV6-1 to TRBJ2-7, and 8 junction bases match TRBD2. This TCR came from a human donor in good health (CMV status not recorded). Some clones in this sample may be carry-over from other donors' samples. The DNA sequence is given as TGTGCCAGCAGTAGCGGGAGAAGGTTTTACGAGCAGTACTTC. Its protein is CASSSGRRFYEQYF.